The rows below give T cell receptor beta chains drawn from one sample of a study of shared clonotypes between healthy human individuals. Clones were read by immunoSEQ multiplex PCR, and TCRdb kept only the in-frame ones, dropping some. Among a few hundred thousand clones listed, 70% to 80% were seen once. Input material: PBMCs. The receptors originated from a woman aged 40 to 50 in good health. Some clones in this sample may be carry-over from other donors' samples. Each CDR3 is given without its conserved first and last residue.

>TRBV10-1
ASSGQFNTGELF
>TRBV19
ASSEGLPSYEQY
>TRBV5-1
ASSDGVTEAF
>TRBV19
AAGPTQY
>TRBV5-5
ASSPLLGTNEKLF
>TRBV6-1
ASSGVGKAF
>TRBV15
ATSRDNPYLAGGTDTQY
>TRBV5-1
ASSPDQGGGNTIY
>TRBV27
ASRVTGGNGELF
>TRBV19
ASSITRASGSETQY
>TRBV5-4
ASSFGGRAYTGELF
>TRBV6-1
ASSERPGVPLSYGYT
>TRBV7-3
ASSPGLAGEKQY
>TRBV10-3
AISEYGLASEQY
>TRBV2
ASSPGQGAVNEQF
>TRBV6-5
ASSPLIGNEQF
>TRBV5-4
ASQRPTGEGETQY
>TRBV30
AWSVNNSPLH
>TRBV28
ASSPAGAQDYGYT
>TRBV5-5
ASSPFGTSGSETYEQY
>TRBV19
ASSIRAGHSEAYEQY
>TRBV7-9
ASSGGLAGTLAETQY
>TRBV5-5
ASTGGAYEQY
>TRBV5-1
ASSLALEGPQF
>TRBV5-1
ASSLTQGSTGELF
>TRBV5-1
ASLDRLAGVGTGELF
>TRBV29-1
SVEWGAVGANVLT
>TRBV19
ASSSPGQGGNEQY
>TRBV18
ASSPPGRDRGNEQF
>TRBV29-1
SVGGRALGGELF
>TRBV29-1
SVRDSLGPEQF
>TRBV7-2
ASRTRGRADNEQF
>TRBV5-1
ASSLEVGQPLH
>TRBV6-6
ASSNRQGGEQY
>TRBV29-1
SVARDTDSGANVLT
>TRBV7-9
ASSLVSGDGYGYT
>TRBV7-2
ASSLVLGTPGELF